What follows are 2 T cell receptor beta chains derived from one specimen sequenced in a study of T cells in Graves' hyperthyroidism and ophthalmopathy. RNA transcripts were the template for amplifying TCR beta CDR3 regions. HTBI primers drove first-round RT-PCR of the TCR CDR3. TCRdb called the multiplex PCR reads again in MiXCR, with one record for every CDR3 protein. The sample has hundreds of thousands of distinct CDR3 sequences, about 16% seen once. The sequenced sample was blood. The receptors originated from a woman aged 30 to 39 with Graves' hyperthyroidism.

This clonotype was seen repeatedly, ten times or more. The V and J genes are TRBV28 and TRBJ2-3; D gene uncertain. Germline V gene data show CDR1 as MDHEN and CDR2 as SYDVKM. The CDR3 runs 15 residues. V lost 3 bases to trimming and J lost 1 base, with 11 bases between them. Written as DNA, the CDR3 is TGTGCCAGCAGTTTTCCCAACCTGCGCACAGATACGCAGTATTTT. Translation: CASSFPNLRTDTQYF.

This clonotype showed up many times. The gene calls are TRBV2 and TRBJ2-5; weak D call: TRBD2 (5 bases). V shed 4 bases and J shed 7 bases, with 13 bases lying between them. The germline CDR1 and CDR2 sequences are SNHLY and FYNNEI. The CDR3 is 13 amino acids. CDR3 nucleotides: TGTGCCAGCAGTGTCGGAGGTCCCGGGACCCAGTACTTC. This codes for CASSVGGPGTQYF.